The 17 T cell receptor beta chains given below trace back to one sample, sequenced in a study of beta chain features in type 1 diabetes. These TCRs' antigens remain unknown. Reverse transcribing all isolated RNA meant expressed TCRB transcripts were sequenced. Produced via immunoSEQ multiplex PCR; TCRdb's table is partial and in-frame only. The table records more than 250,000 clones, more than 13% of them present only once. General observations from the study: All four CD4+ subsets from Type 1 diabetes patients carried moderately but significantly shorter TCRB CDR3s.

The material sequenced was naive CD4+ T cells from blood. Every receptor here comes from a man aged 25-45 years with type 1 diabetes.

This chain uses TRBV18 with TRBJ1-5, with a tentative D call TRBD1 (5 bases). V was trimmed by 3 bases and J by 1 base, leaving 13 bases between them. Germline CDR1 KGHSH, CDR2 LQKENI. The CDR3 totals 16 residues. The CDR3 DNA reads as TGTGCCAGCTCACCGGTGGACATGGGGAGCAATCAGCCCCAGCATTTT. It specifies CASSPVDMGSNQPQHF.

The rearrangement joins TRBV6-6 to TRBJ2-7; TRBD1 aligns across 9 bases. The CDR3 length is 13 residues. With 6 bases clipped from V and 7 bases from J, the junction kept 7 bases outside the gene matches. Per germline, CDR1 MNHNY and CDR2 SVGAGI (reference sequence). In DNA, the CDR3 is TGTGCCAGCAGCTGGACAGGGGAATTGGAGCAGTACTTC. This translates into CASSWTGELEQYF.

V gene TRBV27 combines with J gene TRBJ2-4, with TRBD2 matching 9 bases. The CDR3 totals 15 residues. The V gene end was trimmed by 5 bases and the J gene end by 3 bases; junction bases not matched to a gene: 5. The germline V gene encodes CDR1 MNHEY and CDR2 SMNVEV (reference sequence). DNA for the CDR3: TGTGCCAGCAGTCTTAGCGGGAGCGGCAAAAACATTCAGTACTTC. It encodes CASSLSGSGKNIQYF.

This clone turned up a few times. The rearrangement links TRBV29-1 to TRBJ2-5, with TRBD1 identical over 9 bases. Trimming took 6 bases from V and 7 from J; bases not matched to a gene: 12. Germline CDR1 is SQVTM and CDR2 is ANQGSEA. The CDR3 sequence is 14 residues long. The chain's CDR3 is CSVLYRDRDVTQYF. The CDR3 coding sequence is TGCAGCGTCCTTTACCGGGACAGGGATGTGACCCAGTACTTC.

The rearrangement joins TRBV28 to TRBJ2-5; D perhaps matches TRBD2 (5 bases). With 5 bases removed from V and 2 bases from J, the gap between germline ends came to 12 bases. Germline V gene sequence: CDR1 MDHEN, CDR2 SYDVKM. CDR3 size: 14 residues. CDR3 sequence: CASSRTPPQETQYF. The CDR3 DNA follows: TGTGCCAGCAGTCGGACTCCACCACAAGAGACCCAGTACTTC.

This clone was seen a handful of times. The chain recombines TRBV27 with TRBJ1-5; D is perhaps TRBD1 (5 bases). V lost 5 bases, J lost 4 bases, and 12 bases lay in between. The CDR3 runs to 14 residues. CDR1 is MNHEY, CDR2 SMNVEV, per germline (reference sequence). The chain's CDR3 is CASSPQGPNQPQHF. The CDR3, as DNA: TGTGCCAGCAGTCCGCAGGGTCCGAATCAGCCCCAGCATTTT.

This clone is a singleton in its sample. The chain couples TRBV7-2 to TRBJ1-5; D not resolved. V was cut by 1 base and J by 3 bases, with 10 bases left in between. Per the germline V gene, CDR1 is SGHTA and CDR2 is FQGNSA. The CDR3 has 15 amino acids. CDR3 in DNA: TGTGCCAGCAGCTTAGGTCCCCAAGCCAATCAGCCCCAGCATTTT. It is translated as CASSLGPQANQPQHF.

V gene TRBV4-2 combines with J gene TRBJ1-2; 7 bases agree with TRBD1. Losses at the gene ends were 4 bases for V and 5 bases for J; bases not matched to a gene: 7. Germline CDR1 is LGHNA and CDR2 is YNFKEQ. The CDR3 extends over 14 amino acids. The CDR3 region has the DNA TGTGCCAGCAGCCGGGAAGACAGGGAGTATGGCTACACCTTC. Protein: CASSREDREYGYTF.

This clone was picked up a small number of times. The sample carries other DNA sequences with the same CDR3. The CDR3 loop reads CASSLQGAGEQYF. Written as DNA, the CDR3 is TGTGCCAGCAGCTTACAGGGGGCGGGCGAGCAGTACTTC. This sequence joins TRBV7-3 and TRBJ2-7, with 8 nucleotides matching TRBD1. The CDR3 is 13 amino acids. Unmatched junction bases numbered 3, after V lost 2 bases and J lost 6 bases. CDR1 and CDR2 (germline): SGHTA, FQGTGA.

This clone has more than one count but fewer than ten. The chain recombines TRBV7-2 with TRBJ1-2; D call uncertain. The germline V gene encodes CDR1 SGHTA and CDR2 FQGNSA. CDR3 size: 12 residues. The germline V and J ends were trimmed by 3 bases and 5 bases, with 7 bases remaining between them. This chain's CDR3 is CASSFNEYGYTF. CDR3 DNA sequence: TGTGCCAGCAGCTTTAACGAGTATGGCTACACCTTC.

V is TRBV29-1 and J is TRBJ2-3; TRBD2 matches 16 bases. The CDR3 consists of 15 residues. In germline, CDR1 is SQVTM, CDR2 ANQGSEA. Losses at the gene ends were 6 bases for V and 3 bases for J; bases not matched to a gene: 3. CDR3 loop: CSVTGLAGGTDTQYF. The DNA of the CDR3 is TGCAGCGTGACGGGACTAGCGGGAGGGACAGATACGCAGTATTTT.

This chain connects TRBV14 to TRBJ2-3, with D possibly matching TRBD2 (6 bases). The CDR3 covers 15 residues. Germline V lookup: CDR1 SGHDN, CDR2 FVKESK. Trimming cost V 6 bases and J 2 bases, with 15 bases left between them. DNA for the CDR3: TGTGCCAGCAGGTCGACTCGGGAGACCACAGATACGCAGTATTTT. Translated, it gives CASRSTRETTDTQYF.

This clone was counted between two and nine times. The chain is built from TRBV30 and TRBJ2-7; D unclear. The germline V gene has CDR1 GTSNPN and CDR2 SVGIG (reference sequence). Trimming removed 4 bases at V and 3 bases at J, with 10 bases between. This CDR3 has 12 amino acids. CDR3 nucleotide sequence: TGTGCCTGGAAACCAGATTACTACGAGCAGTACTTC. Residues: CAWKPDYYEQYF.

V is TRBV5-1 and J is TRBJ2-4; D perhaps matches TRBD1 (6 bases). The CDR3 has 14 residues. Trimming cost V 0 bases and J 6 bases, with 10 bases left between them. Germline values: CDR1 SGHRS, CDR2 YFSETQ. CDR3 nucleotides: TGCGCCAGCAGCTTGGGGACAGCCTTAAACATTCAGTACTTC. Translation gives CASSLGTALNIQYF.

The V and J genes are TRBV7-9 and TRBJ1-1, with D possibly being TRBD1 (5 bases). CDR3 size: 14 residues. The germline V gene encodes CDR1 SEHNR and CDR2 FQNEAQ (reference sequence). The V end lost 5 bases, the J end lost 3 bases, and 13 bases lay between the germline ends. The CDR3 spells CASSIRAEYTEAFF. The CDR3 DNA follows: TGTGCCAGCAGCATCAGGGCGGAGTACACTGAAGCTTTCTTT.

This clone turned up a few times. The chain has TRBV19 and TRBJ1-1; a possible D gene is TRBD1 (6 bases). Germline values: CDR1 LNHDA, CDR2 SQIVND (reference sequence). The V gene lost 5 bases and the J gene lost 2 bases, with 15 bases spanning the gap. The CDR3 extends over 15 amino acids. The CDR3: CASSANGQRNTEAFF. CDR3 DNA: TGTGCCAGTAGTGCAAATGGACAGAGAAACACTGAAGCTTTCTTT.

The CDR3 nucleotides are TGTGCCAGCAGCGTAGGTATTACTAGCACAGATACGCAGTATTTT. Its protein is CASSVGITSTDTQYF. The V call is TRBV9, the J call TRBJ2-3; D is undetermined. The CDR3 has 15 residues. The germline CDR1 and CDR2 sequences are SGDLS and YYNGEE. The ends were cut back, 0 bases at V and 0 bases at J, with 8 bases in the middle.